The entry below gives a single T cell receptor beta chain sequence along with its context. This entry belongs to a study of blood T cell repertoires in COVID-19. This table comes from immunoSEQ multiplex PCR, and its TCRdb copy is limited to in-frame clones, with some not included. Seen here are about 190,000 clones, approximately 84% observed once, and the top ten hold roughly 3.2%. CDR1 and CDR2 (germline): SQVTM, ANQGSEA. With 5 bases removed from V and 2 bases from J, the gap between germline ends came to 9 bases. The CDR3 is 13 amino acids. This TCR came from a woman aged 30 to 39 who had recovered from COVID-19. Sequenced input: PBMCs or T cells enriched from blood (not recorded which). The chain employs TRBV29-1 and TRBJ1-4; no definite D call. The CDR3 is CSVIGRTNEKLFF. In nucleotides, the CDR3 is TGCAGCGTTATTGGCAGGACTAATGAAAAACTGTTTTTT.